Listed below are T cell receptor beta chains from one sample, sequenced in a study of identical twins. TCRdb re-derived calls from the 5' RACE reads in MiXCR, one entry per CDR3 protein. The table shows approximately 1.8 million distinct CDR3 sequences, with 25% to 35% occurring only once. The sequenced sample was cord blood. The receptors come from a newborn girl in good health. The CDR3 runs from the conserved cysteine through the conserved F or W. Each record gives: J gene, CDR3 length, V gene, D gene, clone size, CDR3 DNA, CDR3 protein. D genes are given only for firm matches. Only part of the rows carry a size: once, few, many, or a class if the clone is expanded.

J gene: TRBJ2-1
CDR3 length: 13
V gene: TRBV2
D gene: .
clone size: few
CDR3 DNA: TGTGCCAGCAGCCCCGATCTCAGGACAGATAAGTTCTTC
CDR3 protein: CASSPDLRTDKFF

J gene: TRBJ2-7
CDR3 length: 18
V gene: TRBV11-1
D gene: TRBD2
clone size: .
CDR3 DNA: TGTGCCAGCAGCTTATCAGCGGGAGGGCCAGGTTATACCTACGAGCAGTACTTC
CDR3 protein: CASSLSAGGPGYTYEQYF

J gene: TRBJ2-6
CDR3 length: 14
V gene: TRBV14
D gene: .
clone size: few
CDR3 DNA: TGTGCCAGCAGCCGGGCCTCTGGGGCCAACGTCCTGACTTTC
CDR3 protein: CASSRASGANVLTF

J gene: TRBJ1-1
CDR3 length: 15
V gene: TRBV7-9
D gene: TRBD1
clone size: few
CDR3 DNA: TGTGCCAGCAGCTCGTTCCAGGGGGCAGACACTGAAGCTTTCTTT
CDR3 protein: CASSSFQGADTEAFF

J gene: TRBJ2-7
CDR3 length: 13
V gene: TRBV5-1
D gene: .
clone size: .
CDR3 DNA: TGCGCCAGCAGCTTCGAGACAACCTACGAGCAGTACTTC
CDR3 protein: CASSFETTYEQYF

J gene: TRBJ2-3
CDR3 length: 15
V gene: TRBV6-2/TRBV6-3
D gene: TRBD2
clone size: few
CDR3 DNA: TGTGCCAGCAGGTGGACTAGCGGGAAAGAAGATACGCAGTATTTT
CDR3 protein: CASRWTSGKEDTQYF

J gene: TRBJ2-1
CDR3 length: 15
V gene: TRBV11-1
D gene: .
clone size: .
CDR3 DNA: TGTGCCAGCAGCTTAAGACAGATTGGGTACAATGAGCAGTTCTTC
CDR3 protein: CASSLRQIGYNEQFF

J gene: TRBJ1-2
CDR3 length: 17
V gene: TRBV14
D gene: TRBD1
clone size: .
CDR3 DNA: TGTGCCAGCAGCCACCGGGACAGGGGAACAAGTAACTATGGCTACACCTTC
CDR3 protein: CASSHRDRGTSNYGYTF

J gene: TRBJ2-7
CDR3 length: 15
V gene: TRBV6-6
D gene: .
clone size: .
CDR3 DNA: TGTGCCAGCAGTTCTGACGGAACCAGCTCCTACGAGCAGTACTTC
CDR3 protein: CASSSDGTSSYEQYF

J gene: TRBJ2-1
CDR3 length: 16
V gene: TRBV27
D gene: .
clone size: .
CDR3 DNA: TGTGCCAGCCAGCGACAATCTTCAAGCTCCTACAATGAGCAGTCCTTC
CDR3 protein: CASQRQSSSSYNEQSF

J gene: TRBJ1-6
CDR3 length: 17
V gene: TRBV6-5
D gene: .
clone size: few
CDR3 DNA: TGTGCCAGCAGTTACCCCACAGCTCCGGCGGATAATTCACCCCTCCACTTT
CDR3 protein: CASSYPTAPADNSPLHF

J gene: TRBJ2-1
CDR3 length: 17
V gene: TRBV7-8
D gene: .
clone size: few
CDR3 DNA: TGTGCCAGCAGCTTTGCCCTGGAAGCCATCAAATACAATGAGCAGTTCTTC
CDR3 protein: CASSFALEAIKYNEQFF

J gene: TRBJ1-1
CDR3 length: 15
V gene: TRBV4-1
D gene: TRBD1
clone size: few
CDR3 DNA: TGCGCCAGCAGCCACGTACAGGGGGCGAACACTGAAGCTTTCTTT
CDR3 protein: CASSHVQGANTEAFF

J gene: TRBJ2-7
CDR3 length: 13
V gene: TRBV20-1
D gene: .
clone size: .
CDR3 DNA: TGCAGTGCTGGGGAGCGGCAGCTCTACGAGCAGTACTTC
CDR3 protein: CSAGERQLYEQYF

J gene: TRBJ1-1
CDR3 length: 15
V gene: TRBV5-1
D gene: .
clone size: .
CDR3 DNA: TGCGCCAGCAGCTTGGGCGGGTTCTCGAACACTGAAGCTTTCTTT
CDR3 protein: CASSLGGFSNTEAFF

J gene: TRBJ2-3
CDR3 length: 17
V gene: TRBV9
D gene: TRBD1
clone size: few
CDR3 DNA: TGTGCCAGCAGCGTAGGCTGGCGGACAGGGGTGCGAGATACGCAGTATTTT
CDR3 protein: CASSVGWRTGVRDTQYF

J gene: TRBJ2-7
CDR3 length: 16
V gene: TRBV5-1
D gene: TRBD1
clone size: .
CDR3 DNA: TGCGCCAGCAGACTTTCCGGGACAGGGGGCTCCTACGAGCAGTACTTC
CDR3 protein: CASRLSGTGGSYEQYF

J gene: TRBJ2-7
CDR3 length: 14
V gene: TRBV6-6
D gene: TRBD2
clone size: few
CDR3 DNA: TGTGCCAGCAAGGGGAGGGCGGGGTCCTACGAGCAGTACTTC
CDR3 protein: CASKGRAGSYEQYF

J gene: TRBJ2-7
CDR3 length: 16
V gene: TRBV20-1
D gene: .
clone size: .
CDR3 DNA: TGCAGTGCTAGAGGGGATCCAAGTAGCTCCTACAATGAGCAGTACTTC
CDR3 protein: CSARGDPSSSYNEQYF

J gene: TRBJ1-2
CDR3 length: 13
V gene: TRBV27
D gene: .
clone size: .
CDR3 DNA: TGTACCAGCAGTTTAGGCAGGGCTGGCGGCTACACCTTC
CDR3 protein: CTSSLGRAGGYTF

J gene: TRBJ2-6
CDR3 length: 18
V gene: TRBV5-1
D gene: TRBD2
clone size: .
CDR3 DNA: TGCGCCAGCAGCTTAGAAAGCGGGAGGATCTCTGGGGCCAACGTCCTGACTTTC
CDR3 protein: CASSLESGRISGANVLTF

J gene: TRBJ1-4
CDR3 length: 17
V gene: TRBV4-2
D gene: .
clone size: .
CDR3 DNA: TGTGCCAGCAGCCAAGGCCGGAGTCTCTCGACTAATGAAAAACTGTTTTTT
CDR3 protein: CASSQGRSLSTNEKLFF

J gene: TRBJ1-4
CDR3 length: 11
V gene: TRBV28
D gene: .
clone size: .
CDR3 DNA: TGTGCCAGCAGTCCTGACACAAAACTGTTTTTT
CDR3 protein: CASSPDTKLFF

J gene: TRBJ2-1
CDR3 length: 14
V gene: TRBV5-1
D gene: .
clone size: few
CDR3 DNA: TGCGCCAGCAGCTTGCCGGGGGCAGGGAATGAGCAGTTCTTC
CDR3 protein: CASSLPGAGNEQFF

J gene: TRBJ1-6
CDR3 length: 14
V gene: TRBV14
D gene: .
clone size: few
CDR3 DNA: TGTGCCAGCAGCCAAACGAGGGGGAATTCACCCCTCCACTTT
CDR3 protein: CASSQTRGNSPLHF

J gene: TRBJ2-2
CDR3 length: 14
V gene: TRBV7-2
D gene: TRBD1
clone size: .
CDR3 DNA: TGTGCCAGCAGCTCCGGACAGGGGGAGAGGGAGCTGTTTTTT
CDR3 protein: CASSSGQGERELFF

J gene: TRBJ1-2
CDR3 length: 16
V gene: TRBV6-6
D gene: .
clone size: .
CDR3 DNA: TGTGCCAGCAGCTTAACGTCAGGGGCAGGTGCCTATGGCTACACCTTC
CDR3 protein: CASSLTSGAGAYGYTF

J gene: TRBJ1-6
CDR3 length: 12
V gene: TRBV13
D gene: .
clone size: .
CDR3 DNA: TGTGCCAGCGCCCAGGGGAATTCACCCCTCCACTTT
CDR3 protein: CASAQGNSPLHF

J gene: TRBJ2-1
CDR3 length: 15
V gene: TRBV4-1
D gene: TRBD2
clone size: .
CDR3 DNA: TGCGCCAGCAGCTTAGGACTAGCTATAGTTGGTGAGCAGTTCTTC
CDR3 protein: CASSLGLAIVGEQFF

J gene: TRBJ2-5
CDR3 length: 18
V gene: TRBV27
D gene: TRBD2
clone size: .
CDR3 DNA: TGTGTCAGCAGCCAGGTGGGGGCTAGCGGGAGATATACAGAGACCCAGTACTTC
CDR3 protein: CVSSQVGASGRYTETQYF

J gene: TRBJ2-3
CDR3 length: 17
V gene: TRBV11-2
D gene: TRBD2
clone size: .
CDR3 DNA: TGTGCCAGCAGCTTAGGACGAGCGGGGAGGCCCACAGATACGCAGTATTTT
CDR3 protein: CASSLGRAGRPTDTQYF

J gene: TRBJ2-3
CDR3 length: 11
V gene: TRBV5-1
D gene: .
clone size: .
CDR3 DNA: TGCGCCATCAGCTTCGCAGATACGCGGTATTTT
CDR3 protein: CAISFADTRYF

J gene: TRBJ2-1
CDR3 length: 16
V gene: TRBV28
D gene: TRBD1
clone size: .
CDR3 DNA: TGTGCCAGCAGTCCCCGGACAGGGATGTCCTACCATGAGCAGTTCTTC
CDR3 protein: CASSPRTGMSYHEQFF

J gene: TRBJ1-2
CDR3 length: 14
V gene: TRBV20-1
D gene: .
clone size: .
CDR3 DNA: TGCAGTGCTAGCGAGGCAGGGATGGGCTATGGCTACACCTTC
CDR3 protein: CSASEAGMGYGYTF

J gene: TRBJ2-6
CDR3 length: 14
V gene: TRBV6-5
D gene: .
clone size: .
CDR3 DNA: TGTGCCAGTTACTTAAGCTCTGGGGCCAACGTCCTGACTTTC
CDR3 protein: CASYLSSGANVLTF

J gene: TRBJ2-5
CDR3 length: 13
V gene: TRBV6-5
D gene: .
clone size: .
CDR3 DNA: TGTGCCAGCAGACCGACTAGGGTCAATGAGCAGTACTTC
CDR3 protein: CASRPTRVNEQYF

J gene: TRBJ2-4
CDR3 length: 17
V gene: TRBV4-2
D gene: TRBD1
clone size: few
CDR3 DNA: TGTGCCAGCAGCCAACGCCGGACAGGGGGAATGCCTACGGAGCAGTACTTC
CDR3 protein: CASSQRRTGGMPTEQYF

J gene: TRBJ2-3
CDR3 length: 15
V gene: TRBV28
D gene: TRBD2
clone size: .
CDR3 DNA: TGTGCCAGCATTACAGCGGGAGTTAGCGCAGATACGCAGTATTTT
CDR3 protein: CASITAGVSADTQYF

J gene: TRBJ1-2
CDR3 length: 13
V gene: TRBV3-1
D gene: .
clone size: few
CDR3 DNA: TGTGCCAGCAGCCAAGGACTGGCCTATGGCTACACCTTC
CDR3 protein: CASSQGLAYGYTF

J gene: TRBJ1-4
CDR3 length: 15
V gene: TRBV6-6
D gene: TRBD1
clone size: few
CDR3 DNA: TGTGCCAGCATCGACCGGACAGGGTCGAATGAAAAACTGTTTTTT
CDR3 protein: CASIDRTGSNEKLFF

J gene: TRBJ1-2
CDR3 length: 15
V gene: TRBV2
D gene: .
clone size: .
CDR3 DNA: TGTGCCAGCAGTGAATGGAGAGGTCCTAACTATGGCTACACCTTC
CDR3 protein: CASSEWRGPNYGYTF

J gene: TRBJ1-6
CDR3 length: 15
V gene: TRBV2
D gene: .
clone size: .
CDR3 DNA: TGTGCCAGCACCCCCGGATGGGCTCAAAATTCACCCCTCCACTTT
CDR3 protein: CASTPGWAQNSPLHF

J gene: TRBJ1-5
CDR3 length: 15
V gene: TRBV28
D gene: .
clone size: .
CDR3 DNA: TGTGCCACCATACAAGCCGGGGTGGGCAATCAGCCCCAGCATTTT
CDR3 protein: CATIQAGVGNQPQHF

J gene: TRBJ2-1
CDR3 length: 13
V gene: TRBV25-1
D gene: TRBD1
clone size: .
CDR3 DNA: TGTGCCAGCACCGATCGGACAGGCAATGAGCAGTTCTTC
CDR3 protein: CASTDRTGNEQFF

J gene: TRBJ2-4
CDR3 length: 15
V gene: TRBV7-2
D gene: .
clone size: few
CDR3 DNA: TGTGCCAGCAGCTTCGGAGGGACAGCCAAAAACATTCAGTACTTC
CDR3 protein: CASSFGGTAKNIQYF

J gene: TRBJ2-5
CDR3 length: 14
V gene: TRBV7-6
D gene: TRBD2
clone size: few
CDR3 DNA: TGTGCCAGCAGCCCGGGACTAGCAGCAGAGACCCAGTACTTC
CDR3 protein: CASSPGLAAETQYF

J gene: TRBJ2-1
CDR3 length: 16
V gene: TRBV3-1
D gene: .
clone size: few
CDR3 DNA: TGTGCCAGCAGCCAAGAAGACCCCCCATGGGGGAATGAGCAGTTCTTC
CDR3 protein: CASSQEDPPWGNEQFF

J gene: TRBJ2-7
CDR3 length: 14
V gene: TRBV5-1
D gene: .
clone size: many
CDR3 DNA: TGCGCCAGCAGCTTGGTCTTCCAGTCCTACGAGCAGTACTTC
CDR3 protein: CASSLVFQSYEQYF

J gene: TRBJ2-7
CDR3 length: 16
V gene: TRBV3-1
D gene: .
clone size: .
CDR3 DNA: TGTGCCAGCAGCCCAGGCCAGAACCTAGCAGCTTACGAGCAGTACTTC
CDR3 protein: CASSPGQNLAAYEQYF

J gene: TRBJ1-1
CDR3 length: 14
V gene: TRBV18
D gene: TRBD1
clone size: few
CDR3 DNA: TGTGCCAGCTCACCGGACAGGGCGAGCACTGAAGCTTTCTTT
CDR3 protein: CASSPDRASTEAFF

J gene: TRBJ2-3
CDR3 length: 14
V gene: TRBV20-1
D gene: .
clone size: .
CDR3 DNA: TGCAGTGCTAGAGTGACATGGGACACAGATACGCAGTATTTT
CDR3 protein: CSARVTWDTDTQYF

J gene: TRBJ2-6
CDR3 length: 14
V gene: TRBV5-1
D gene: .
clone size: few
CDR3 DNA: TGCGCCAGCAGCTTGGCACTCTGGGCCAACGTCCTGACTTTC
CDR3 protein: CASSLALWANVLTF